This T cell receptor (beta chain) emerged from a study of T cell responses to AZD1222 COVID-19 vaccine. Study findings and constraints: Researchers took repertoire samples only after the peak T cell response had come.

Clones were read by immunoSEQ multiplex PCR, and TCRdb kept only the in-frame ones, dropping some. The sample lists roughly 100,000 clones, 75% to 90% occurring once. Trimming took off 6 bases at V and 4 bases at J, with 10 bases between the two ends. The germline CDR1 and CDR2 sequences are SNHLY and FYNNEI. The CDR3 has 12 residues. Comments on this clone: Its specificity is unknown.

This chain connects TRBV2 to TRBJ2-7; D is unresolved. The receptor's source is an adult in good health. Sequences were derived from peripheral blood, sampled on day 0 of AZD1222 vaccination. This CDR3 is CASRTPSYEQYF. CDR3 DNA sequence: TGTGCCAGCAGGACCCCTTCTTACGAGCAGTACTTC.